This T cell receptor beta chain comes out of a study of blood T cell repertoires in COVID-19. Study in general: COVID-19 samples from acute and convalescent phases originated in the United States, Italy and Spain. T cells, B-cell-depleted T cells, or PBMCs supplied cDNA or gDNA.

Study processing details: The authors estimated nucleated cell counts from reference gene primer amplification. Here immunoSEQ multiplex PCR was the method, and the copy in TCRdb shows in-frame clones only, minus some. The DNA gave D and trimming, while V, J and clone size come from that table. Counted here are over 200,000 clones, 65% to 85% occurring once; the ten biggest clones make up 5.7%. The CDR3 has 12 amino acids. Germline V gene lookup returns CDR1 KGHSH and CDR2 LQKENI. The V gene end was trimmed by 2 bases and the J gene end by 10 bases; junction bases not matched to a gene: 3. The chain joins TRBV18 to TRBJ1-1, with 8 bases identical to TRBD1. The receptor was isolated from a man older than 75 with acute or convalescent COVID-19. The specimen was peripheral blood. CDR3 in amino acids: CASSPIQGVAFF. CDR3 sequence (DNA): TGTGCCAGCTCACCAATACAGGGGGTAGCTTTCTTT.